The clone carrying this T cell receptor (beta chain) was seen many times. Its antigen is as yet unknown. Preparation of the TCRbeta library used unique molecular identifiers. TCRdb fed the PCR reads into MiXCR, producing one record per CDR3 protein. The repertoire consists of 25,000 to 30,000 distinct CDR3 sequences, with around 6.3% occurring once and the leading ten covering about 7%. CDR3 length: 12 amino acids. The V gene's germline CDR1 is DFQATT and CDR2 SNEGSKA (reference sequence). Trimming cost V 3 bases and J 9 bases, with 12 bases left between them. The data derive from a study of T-cell reconstitution after alpha-beta-depleted transplantation in children. General study findings and limits: Certain patients had high TCRbeta diversity at day 60, and it came from recipient T cells and thymic progenitors that survived. A year post-transplant, T-cell counts and diversity derived mostly from newly produced T cells.

This rearrangement joins TRBV20-1 to TRBJ1-5; no reliable D call. The sample consisted of PBMCs, mostly from graft donor cells, taken 180 days after TCRalphabeta/CD19-depleted stem cell transplant. The TCR comes from a male patient between 10 and 17 years old who had a stem cell transplant for acute myeloid leukemia, so the T cells may come from the graft donor. DNA of the CDR3: TGCAGTGCTAGTCTCCGCGTTGGGCCCCAGCATTTT. Its translation is CSASLRVGPQHF.